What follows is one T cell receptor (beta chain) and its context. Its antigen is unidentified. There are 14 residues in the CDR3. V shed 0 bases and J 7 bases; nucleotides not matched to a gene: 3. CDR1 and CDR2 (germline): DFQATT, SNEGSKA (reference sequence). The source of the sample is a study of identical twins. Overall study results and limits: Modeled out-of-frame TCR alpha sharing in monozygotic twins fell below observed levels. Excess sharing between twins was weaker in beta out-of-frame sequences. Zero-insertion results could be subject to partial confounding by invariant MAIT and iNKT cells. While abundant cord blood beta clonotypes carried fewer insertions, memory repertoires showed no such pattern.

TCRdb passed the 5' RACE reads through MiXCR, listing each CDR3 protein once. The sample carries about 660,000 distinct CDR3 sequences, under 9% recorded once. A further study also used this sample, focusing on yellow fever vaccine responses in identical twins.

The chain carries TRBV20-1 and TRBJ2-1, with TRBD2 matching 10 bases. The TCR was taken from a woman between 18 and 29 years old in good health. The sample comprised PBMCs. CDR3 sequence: CSARESGRVNEQFF. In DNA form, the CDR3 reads TGCAGTGCTAGAGAGAGCGGGAGGGTTAATGAGCAGTTCTTC.